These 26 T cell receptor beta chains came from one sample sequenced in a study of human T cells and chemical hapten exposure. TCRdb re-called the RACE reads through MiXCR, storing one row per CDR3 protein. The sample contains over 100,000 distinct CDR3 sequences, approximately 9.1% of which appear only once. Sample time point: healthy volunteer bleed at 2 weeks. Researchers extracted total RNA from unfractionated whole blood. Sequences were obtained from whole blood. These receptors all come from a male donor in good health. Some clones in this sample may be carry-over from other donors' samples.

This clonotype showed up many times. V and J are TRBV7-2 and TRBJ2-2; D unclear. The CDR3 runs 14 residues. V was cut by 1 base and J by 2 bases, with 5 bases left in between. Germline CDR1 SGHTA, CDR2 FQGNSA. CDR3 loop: CASSLDENTGELFF. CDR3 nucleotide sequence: TGTGCCAGCAGCTTAGACGAAAACACCGGGGAGCTGTTTTTT.

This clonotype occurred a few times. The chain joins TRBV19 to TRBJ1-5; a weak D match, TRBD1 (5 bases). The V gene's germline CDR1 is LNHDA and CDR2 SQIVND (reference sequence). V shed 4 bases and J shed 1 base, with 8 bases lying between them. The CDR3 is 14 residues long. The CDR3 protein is CASSNDRSNQPQHF. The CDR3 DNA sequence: TGTGCCAGTAGTAACGACAGAAGCAATCAGCCCCAGCATTTT.

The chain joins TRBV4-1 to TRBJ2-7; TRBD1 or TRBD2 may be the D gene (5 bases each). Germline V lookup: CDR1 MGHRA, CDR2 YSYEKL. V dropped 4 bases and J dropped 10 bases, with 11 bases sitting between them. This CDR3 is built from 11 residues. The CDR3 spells CASSLRGVQYF. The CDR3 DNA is TGCGCCAGCAGCCTTCGAGGGGTACAGTACTTC.

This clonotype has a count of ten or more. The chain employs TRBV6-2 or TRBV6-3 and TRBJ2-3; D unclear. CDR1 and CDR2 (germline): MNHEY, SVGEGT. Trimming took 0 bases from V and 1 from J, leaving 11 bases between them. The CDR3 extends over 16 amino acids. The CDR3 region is CASSYSLGFGTDTQYF. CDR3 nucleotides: TGTGCCAGCAGTTACTCGTTGGGCTTCGGCACAGATACGCAGTATTTT.

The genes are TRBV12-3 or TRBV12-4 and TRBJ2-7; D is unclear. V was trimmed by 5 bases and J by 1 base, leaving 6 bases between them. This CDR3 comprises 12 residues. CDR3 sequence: CASSGSSYEQYF. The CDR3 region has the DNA TGTGCCAGCAGTGGTAGTTCCTACGAGCAGTACTTC.

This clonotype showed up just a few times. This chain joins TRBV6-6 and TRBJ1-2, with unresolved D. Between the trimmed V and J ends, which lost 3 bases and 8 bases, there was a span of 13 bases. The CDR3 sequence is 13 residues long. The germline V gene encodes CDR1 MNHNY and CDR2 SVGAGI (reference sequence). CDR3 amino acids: CASSYEAGPGYTF. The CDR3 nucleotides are TGTGCCAGCAGTTATGAAGCGGGCCCAGGCTACACCTTC.

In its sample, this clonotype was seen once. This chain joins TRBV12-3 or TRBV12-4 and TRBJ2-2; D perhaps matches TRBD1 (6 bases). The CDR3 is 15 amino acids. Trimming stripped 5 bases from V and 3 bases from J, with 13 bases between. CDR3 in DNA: TGTGCCAGCAGTGACCGGGACAAGGACACCGGGGAGCTGTTTTTT. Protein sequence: CASSDRDKDTGELFF.

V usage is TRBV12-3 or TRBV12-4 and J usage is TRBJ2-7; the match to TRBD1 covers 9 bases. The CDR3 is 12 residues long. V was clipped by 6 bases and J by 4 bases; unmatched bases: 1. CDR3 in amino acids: CASRQGAYEQYF. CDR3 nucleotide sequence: TGTGCCAGCAGACAGGGGGCTTACGAGCAGTACTTC.

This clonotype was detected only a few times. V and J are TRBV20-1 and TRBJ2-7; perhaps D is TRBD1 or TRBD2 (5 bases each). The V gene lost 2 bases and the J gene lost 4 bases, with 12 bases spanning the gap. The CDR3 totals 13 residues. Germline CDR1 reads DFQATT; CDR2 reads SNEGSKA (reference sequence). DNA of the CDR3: TGCAGTGCTAGACCGGGACGGACTTACGAGCAGTACTTC. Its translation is CSARPGRTYEQYF.

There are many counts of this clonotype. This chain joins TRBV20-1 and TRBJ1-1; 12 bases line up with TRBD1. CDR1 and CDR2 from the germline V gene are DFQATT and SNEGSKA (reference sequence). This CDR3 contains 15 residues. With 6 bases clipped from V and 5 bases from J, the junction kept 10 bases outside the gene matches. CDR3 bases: TGCAGTGCCAACTGGGACAGGGGGCTAGGGACTGAAGCTTTCTTT. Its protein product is CSANWDRGLGTEAFF.

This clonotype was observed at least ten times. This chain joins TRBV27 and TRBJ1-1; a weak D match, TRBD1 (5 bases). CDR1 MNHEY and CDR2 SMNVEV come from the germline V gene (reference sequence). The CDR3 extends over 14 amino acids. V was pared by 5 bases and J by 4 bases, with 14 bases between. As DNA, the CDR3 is TGTGCCAGCAGTCAATTTGGGGGGGGCACTGAAGCTTTCTTT. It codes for CASSQFGGGTEAFF.

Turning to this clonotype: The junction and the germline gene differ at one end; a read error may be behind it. The CDR3 sequence: CASSPDRGRGNEQFF. Written as DNA, the CDR3 is TGTGCCAGCAGTCCCGACAGGGGGAGAGGGAATGAGCAGTTTTTC. The V and J genes are TRBV14 and TRBJ2-1; TRBD1 matches 9 bases. From germline, CDR1 is SGHDN and CDR2 FVKESK. The CDR3 totals 15 residues. Full variable domain (rest looked up from reference TRBV14 and TRBJ2-1): EAGVTQFPSHSVIEKGQTVTLRCDPISGHDNLYWYRRVMGKEIKFLLHFVKESKQDESGMPNNRFLAERTGGTYSTLKVQPAELEDSGVYFCASSPDRGRGNEQFFGPGTRLTVL.

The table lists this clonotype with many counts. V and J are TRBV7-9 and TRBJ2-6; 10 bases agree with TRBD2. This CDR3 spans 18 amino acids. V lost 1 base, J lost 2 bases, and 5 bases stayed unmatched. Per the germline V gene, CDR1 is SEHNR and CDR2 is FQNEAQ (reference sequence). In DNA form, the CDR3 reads TGTGCCAGCAGCTTAGTTCAGCGGGGGGGCGCTGGGGCCAACGTCCTGACTTTC. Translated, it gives CASSLVQRGGAGANVLTF.

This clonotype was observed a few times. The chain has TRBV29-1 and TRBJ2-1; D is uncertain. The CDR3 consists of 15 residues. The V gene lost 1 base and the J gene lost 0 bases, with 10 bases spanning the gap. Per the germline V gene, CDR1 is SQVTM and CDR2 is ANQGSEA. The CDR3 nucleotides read TGCAGCGTTGAAGTCTCGTGGAGCTCCTACAATGAGCAGTTCTTC. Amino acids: CSVEVSWSSYNEQFF.

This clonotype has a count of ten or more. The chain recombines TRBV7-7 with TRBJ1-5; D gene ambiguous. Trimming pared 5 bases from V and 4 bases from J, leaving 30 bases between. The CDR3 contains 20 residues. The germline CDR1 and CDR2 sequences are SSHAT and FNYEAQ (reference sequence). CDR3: CASSVGPEEGTHPPNQPQHF. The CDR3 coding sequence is TGTGCCAGCAGCGTAGGGCCAGAGGAGGGCACCCATCCCCCAAATCAGCCCCAGCATTTT. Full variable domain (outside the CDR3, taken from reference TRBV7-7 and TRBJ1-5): GAGVSQSPRYKVTKRGQDVTLRCDPISSHATLYWYQQALGQGPEFLTYFNYEAQPDKSGLPSDRFSAERPEGSISTLTIQRTEQRDSAMYRCASSVGPEEGTHPPNQPQHFGDGTRLSIL.

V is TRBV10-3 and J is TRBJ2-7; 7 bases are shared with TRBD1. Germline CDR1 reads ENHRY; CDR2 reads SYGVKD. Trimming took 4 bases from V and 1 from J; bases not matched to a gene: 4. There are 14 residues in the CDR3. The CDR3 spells CAISGVDRSYEQYF. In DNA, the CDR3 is TGTGCCATCAGTGGGGTGGACAGGTCCTACGAGCAGTACTTC.

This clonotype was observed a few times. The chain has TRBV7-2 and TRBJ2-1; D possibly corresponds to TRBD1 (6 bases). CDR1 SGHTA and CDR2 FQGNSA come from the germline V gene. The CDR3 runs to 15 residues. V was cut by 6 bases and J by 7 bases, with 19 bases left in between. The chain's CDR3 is CASRRQDPLRNEQFF. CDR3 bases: TGTGCCAGCAGGAGACAGGACCCCCTGAGGAATGAGCAGTTCTTC. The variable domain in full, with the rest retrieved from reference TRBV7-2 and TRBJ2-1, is GAGVSQSPSNKVTEKGKDVELRCDPISGHTALYWYRQSLGQGLEFLIYFQGNSAPDKSGLPSDRFSAERTGGSVSTLTIQRTQQEDSAVYLCASRRQDPLRNEQFFGPGTRLTVL.

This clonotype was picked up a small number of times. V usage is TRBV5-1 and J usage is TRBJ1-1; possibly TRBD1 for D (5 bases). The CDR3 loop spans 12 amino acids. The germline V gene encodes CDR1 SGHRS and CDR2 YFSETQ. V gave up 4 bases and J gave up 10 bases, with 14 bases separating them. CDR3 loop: CASSDGASGAFF. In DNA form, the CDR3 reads TGCGCCAGCAGCGACGGGGCTTCCGGAGCTTTCTTT.

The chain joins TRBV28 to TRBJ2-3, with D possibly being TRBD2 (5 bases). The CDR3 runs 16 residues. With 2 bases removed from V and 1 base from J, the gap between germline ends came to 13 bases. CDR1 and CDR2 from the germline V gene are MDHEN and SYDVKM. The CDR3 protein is CASSLTGEYRTDTQYF. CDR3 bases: TGTGCCAGCAGTTTAACCGGGGAGTATCGCACAGATACGCAGTATTTT. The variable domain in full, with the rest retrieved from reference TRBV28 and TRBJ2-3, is DVKVTQSSRYLVKRTGEKVFLECVQDMDHENMFWYRQDPGLGLRLIYFSYDVKMKEKGDIPEGYSVSREKKERFSLILESASTNQTSMYLCASSLTGEYRTDTQYFGPGTRLTVL.

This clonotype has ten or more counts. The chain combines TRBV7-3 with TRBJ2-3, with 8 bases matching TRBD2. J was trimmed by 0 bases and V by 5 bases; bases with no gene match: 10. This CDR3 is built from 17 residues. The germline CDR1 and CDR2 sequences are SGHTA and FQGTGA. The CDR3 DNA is TGTGCCAGCAGCCTAGGCCGGGGGGGCTGGAGCACAGATACGCAGTATTTT. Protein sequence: CASSLGRGGWSTDTQYF. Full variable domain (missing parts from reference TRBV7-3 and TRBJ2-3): GAGVSQTPSNKVTEKGKYVELRCDPISGHTALYWYRQSLGQGPEFLIYFQGTGAADDSGLPNDRFFAVRPEGSVSTLKIQRTERGDSAVYLCASSLGRGGWSTDTQYFGPGTRLTVL.

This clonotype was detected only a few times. The CDR3 sequence is CAIASGVAIRSGETQYF. For the CDR3, the DNA is TGTGCCATCGCCAGCGGGGTAGCGATCAGATCAGGAGAGACCCAGTACTTC. The chain carries TRBV10-3 and TRBJ2-5, with TRBD2 matching over 7 bases. CDR1 is ENHRY, CDR2 SYGVKD, per germline. Trimming took 8 bases from V and 4 from J; bases not matched to a gene: 19. The length of the CDR3 is 17 residues.

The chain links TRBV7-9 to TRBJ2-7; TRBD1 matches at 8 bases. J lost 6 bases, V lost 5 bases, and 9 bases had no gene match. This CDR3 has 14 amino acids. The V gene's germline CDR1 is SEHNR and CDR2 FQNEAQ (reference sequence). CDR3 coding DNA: TGTGCCAGCAGCCGGACAGGGAACCCTACCGAGCAGTACTTC. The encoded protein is CASSRTGNPTEQYF. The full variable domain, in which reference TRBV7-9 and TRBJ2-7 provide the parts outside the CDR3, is DTGVSQNPRHKITKRGQNVTFRCDPISEHNRLYWYRQTLGQGPEFLTYFQNEAQLEKSRLLSDRFSAERPKGSFSTLEIQRTEQGDSAMYLCASSRTGNPTEQYFGPGTRLTVT.

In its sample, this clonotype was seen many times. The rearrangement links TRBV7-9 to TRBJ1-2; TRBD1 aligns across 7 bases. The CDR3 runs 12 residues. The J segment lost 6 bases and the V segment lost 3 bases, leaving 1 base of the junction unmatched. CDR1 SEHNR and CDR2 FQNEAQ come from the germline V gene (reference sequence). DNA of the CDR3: TGTGCCAGCAGCTTCGGACAGGATGGCTACACCTTC. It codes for CASSFGQDGYTF.

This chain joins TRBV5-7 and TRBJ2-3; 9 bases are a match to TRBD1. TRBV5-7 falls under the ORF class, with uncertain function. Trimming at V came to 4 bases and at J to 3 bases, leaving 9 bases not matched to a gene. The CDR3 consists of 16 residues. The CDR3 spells CASSPAQTGGTDTQYF. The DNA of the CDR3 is TGTGCCAGCAGCCCAGCACAGACAGGGGGTACAGATACGCAGTATTTT.

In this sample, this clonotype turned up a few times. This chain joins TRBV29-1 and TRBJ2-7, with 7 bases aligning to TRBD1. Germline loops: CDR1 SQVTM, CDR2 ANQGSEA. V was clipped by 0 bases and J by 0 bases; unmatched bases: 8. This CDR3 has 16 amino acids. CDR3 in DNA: TGCAGCGTTGAAGATCCGGGACAGACTTCCTCCTACGAGCAGTACTTC. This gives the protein CSVEDPGQTSSYEQYF.

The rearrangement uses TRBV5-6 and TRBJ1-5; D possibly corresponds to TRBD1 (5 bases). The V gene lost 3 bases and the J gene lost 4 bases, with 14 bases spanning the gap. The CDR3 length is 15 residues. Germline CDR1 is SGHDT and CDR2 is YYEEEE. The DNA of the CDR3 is TGTGCCAGCAGCTCCGGAATCCGGGGGAATCAGCCCCAGCATTTT. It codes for CASSSGIRGNQPQHF.